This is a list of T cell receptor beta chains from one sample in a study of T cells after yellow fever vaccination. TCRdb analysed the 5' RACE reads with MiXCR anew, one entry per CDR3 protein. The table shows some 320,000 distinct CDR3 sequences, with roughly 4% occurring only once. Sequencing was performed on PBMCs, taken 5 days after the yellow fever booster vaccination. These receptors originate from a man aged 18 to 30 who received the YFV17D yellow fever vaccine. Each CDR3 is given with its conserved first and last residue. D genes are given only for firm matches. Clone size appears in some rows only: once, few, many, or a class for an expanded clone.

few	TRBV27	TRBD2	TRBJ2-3	TGTGCCAGCAGTTCCCTGCCAGCGGGGCCAGATACGCAGTATTTT	CASSSLPAGPDTQYF
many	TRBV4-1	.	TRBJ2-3	TGCGCCAGCAGCCAAGGGGCTCCCGATACGCAGTATTTT	CASSQGAPDTQYF
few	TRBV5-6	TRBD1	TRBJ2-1	TGTGCCAGCAGCCCAGGGGGTCTCGCCTACAATGAGCAGTTCTTC	CASSPGGLAYNEQFF
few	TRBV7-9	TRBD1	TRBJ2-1	TGTGCCAGCACCAAGACAGGGGGAGCCAATGAGCAGTTCTTC	CASTKTGGANEQFF
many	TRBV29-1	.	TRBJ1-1	TGCAGCGCAATCGGCGATACTGAAGCTTTCTTT	CSAIGDTEAFF
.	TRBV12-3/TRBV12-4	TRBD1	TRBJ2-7	TGTGCCAGCAGTTTAAGGGGACAGGTCTACGAGCAGTACTTC	CASSLRGQVYEQYF
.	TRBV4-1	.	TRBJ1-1	TGCGCCAGCAGCCCATGGAGGTCAGGATTGAACACTGAAGCTTTCTTT	CASSPWRSGLNTEAFF
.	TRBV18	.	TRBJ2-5	TGTGCCAGCTCACCACCTAGCGGCGAGGAGACCCAGTACTTC	CASSPPSGEETQYF
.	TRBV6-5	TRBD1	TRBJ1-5	TGTGCCAGCAGTTACGAGCGGACAGGGCAGCAGCCCCAGCATTTT	CASSYERTGQQPQHF
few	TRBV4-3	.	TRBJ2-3	TGCGCCAGCGCCTCGAGGGGGATGAGAGATACGCAGTATTTT	CASASRGMRDTQYF
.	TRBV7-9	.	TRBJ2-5	TGTGCCAGCAGCTTTAACGCAGCAGGGGAGACCCAGTACTTC	CASSFNAAGETQYF
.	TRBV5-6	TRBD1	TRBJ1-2	TGTGCCAGCAGCCGTCCCCAGGGACAGATCTATGGCTACACCTTC	CASSRPQGQIYGYTF
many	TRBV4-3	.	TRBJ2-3	TGCGCCAGCAGCCAAGCTCGCTCGACAAGTCTTACAGATACGCAGTATTTT	CASSQARSTSLTDTQYF
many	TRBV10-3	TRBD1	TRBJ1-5	TGTGCCACACAGGGGGCAGGGCAGCCCCAGCATTTT	CATQGAGQPQHF
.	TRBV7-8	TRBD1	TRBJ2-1	TGTGCCAGCAGCTTATATGGACAGGGGAGTCAGGAGCAGTTCTTC	CASSLYGQGSQEQFF
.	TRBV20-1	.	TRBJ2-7	TGCAGTGCTAAGTCACCTCGGACAGATTCCTACGAGCAGTACTTC	CSAKSPRTDSYEQYF
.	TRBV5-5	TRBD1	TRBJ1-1	TGTGCCAGCAGCGGGGACAGGAGAGCTTTCTTT	CASSGDRRAFF
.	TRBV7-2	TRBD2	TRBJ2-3	TGTGCCAGCAGCTTAGTAGGAGGCGCTAGCGGGGCAAATACGCAGTATTTT	CASSLVGGASGANTQYF
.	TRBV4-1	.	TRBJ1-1	TGCGCCAGCACCTCGGCAGGGGTGATGAACACTGAAGCTTTCTTT	CASTSAGVMNTEAFF
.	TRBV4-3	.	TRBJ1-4	TGCGCCAGCAGCCAAGGGGACGCAACTAATGAAAAACTGTTTTTT	CASSQGDATNEKLFF
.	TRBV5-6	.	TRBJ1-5	TGTGCCAGCAGCTTTTCATGGGGTAGGAGCAATCAGCCCCAGCATTTT	CASSFSWGRSNQPQHF
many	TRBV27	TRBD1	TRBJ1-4	TGTGCCAGCAGTACGATACGGACAGGGGGGAATGAAAAACTGTTTTTT	CASSTIRTGGNEKLFF
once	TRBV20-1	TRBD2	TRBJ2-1	TGCAGTGCTCCCCAGACTAGCGGGGGGTTCATTGAGCAGTTCTTC	CSAPQTSGGFIEQFF
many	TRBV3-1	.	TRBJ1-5	TGTGCCAGCAGCCAAGGACCCATGGAGCCCCAGCATTTT	CASSQGPMEPQHF
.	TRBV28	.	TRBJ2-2	TGTGCCAGCAGTCCTCTTGAAGCCGGGGAGCTGTTTTTT	CASSPLEAGELFF
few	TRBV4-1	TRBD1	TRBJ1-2	TGCGCCAGCAGCGGGCGGACAGGGACAAACTATGGCTACACCTTC	CASSGRTGTNYGYTF
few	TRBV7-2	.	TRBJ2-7	TGTGCCAGCAGCGAACAGGGTTACGAGCAGTACTTC	CASSEQGYEQYF
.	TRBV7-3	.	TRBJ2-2	TGTGCCAGCAGCACCGTTTACGGCGGGGAGCTGTTTTTT	CASSTVYGGELFF
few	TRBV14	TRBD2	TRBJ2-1	TGTGCCAGCAGCCACCTGCTTGGCGGGAGCTCCTACAATGAGCAGTTCTTC	CASSHLLGGSSYNEQFF
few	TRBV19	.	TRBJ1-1	TGTGCCAGTAGTATCAAGGGTTCAGGGTGGGCCACTGAAGCTTTCTTT	CASSIKGSGWATEAFF
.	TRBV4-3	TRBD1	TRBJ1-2	TGCGCCAGCAGCGGGTATTTGCGGGACAGGGGGTTGTATGGCTACACCTTC	CASSGYLRDRGLYGYTF
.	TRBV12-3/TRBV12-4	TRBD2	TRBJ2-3	TGTGCCAGCAGCCCTTCGAGCGGGGATACAGATACGCAGTATTTT	CASSPSSGDTDTQYF
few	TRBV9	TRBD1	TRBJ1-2	TGTGCCAGCAGCACCAGGGGGCCGAATGGCTACACCTTC	CASSTRGPNGYTF
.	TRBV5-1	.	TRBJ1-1	TGCGCCAGCAGCTTGGGCGGGGTGGACACTGAAGCTTTCTTT	CASSLGGVDTEAFF
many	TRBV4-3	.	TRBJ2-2	TGCGCCAGCAGCCAATTTAGGGGGGTGGAAGGCGGGGAGCTGTTTTTT	CASSQFRGVEGGELFF
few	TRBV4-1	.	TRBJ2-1	TGCGCCAGCAGCCACGAGGACCGCTGGAATGAGCAGTTCTTC	CASSHEDRWNEQFF
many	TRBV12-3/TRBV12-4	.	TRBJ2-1	TGTGCCACCGCCGTGGGGAGGTGGCGTGAGCAGTTCTTC	CATAVGRWREQFF
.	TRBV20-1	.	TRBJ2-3	TGCAGTGCTAGTGGCGGGGCGGGGGATACGCAGTATTTT	CSASGGAGDTQYF
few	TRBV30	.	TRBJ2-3	TGTGCCTGGAGTGACGGACGGTTCGCAGCGGAGCAGTATTTT	CAWSDGRFAAEQYF
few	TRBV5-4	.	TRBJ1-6	TGTGCCAGCAGCCCAGGGGTGGGCGATAATTCACCCCTCCACTTT	CASSPGVGDNSPLHF
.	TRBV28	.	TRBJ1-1	TGTGCCAGCAGCTCCGGGGACACCGATCCGACCTTT	CASSSGDTDPTF
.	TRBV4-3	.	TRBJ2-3	TGCGCCAGCAGCCAAGACGGGACACCGGGGACAGATACGCAGTATTTT	CASSQDGTPGTDTQYF
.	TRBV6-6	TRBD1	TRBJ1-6	TGTGCCAGCAGTTTACAGGGGGTGGGTTCACCCCTCCACTTT	CASSLQGVGSPLHF
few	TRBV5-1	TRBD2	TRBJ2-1	TGCGCCAGCAGCCCCCCTAGCGGGGGGGTCTACAATGAGCAGTTCTTC	CASSPPSGGVYNEQFF
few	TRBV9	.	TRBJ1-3	TGTGCCAGCAGCACCGCCCAAGACACCATATATTTT	CASSTAQDTIYF
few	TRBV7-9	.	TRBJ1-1	TGTGCCAGCACCCCCGGCGGGCAGCTGAGTAACACTGAAGCTTTCTTT	CASTPGGQLSNTEAFF
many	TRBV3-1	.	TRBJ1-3	TGTGCCAGCAGCCAAGATCATGAGACAGCGACTGGAAACACCATATATTTT	CASSQDHETATGNTIYF
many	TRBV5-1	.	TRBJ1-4	TGTGCCAGCAGCTTATCTGCAACTAATGAAAAACTGTTTTTT	CASSLSATNEKLFF
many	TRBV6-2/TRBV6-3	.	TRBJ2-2	TGTGCCAGCAGTCGGAGCCTTACTGGGGCCGGGGAGCTGTTTTTT	CASSRSLTGAGELFF
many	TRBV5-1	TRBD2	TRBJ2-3	TGCGCCAGCCTTCTTACTAGCGGGGCAGATACGCAGTATTTT	CASLLTSGADTQYF
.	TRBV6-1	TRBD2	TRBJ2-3	TGTGCCAGCAGTCCGCCGGGCGGGGGGTACACAGATACGCAGTATTTT	CASSPPGGGYTDTQYF
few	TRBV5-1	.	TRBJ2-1	TGCGCCAGCAGCGACCGGCAGCGGTGGTTCTTC	CASSDRQRWFF
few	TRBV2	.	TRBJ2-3	TGTGCCAGCCTTAGTGACTTACGGGGGAGTTTCACAGATACGCAGTATTTT	CASLSDLRGSFTDTQYF
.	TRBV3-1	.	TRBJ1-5	TGTGCCAGCAGCCCGGGACCGGATCAGCCCCAGCATTTT	CASSPGPDQPQHF
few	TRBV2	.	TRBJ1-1	TGTGCCAGCAGTGAAGTCTGGACAGTTGGCACTGAAGCTTTCTTT	CASSEVWTVGTEAFF
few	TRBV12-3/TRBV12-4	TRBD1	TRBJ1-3	TGTGCCAGCACCGGTGACAGGGTCCATTTT	CASTGDRVHF
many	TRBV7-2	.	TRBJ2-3	TGTGCCAGCAGCTCACAAGTTGATACGCAGTATTTT	CASSSQVDTQYF
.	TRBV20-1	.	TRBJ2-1	TGCAGTGCCCACGAATACTTGGGAACCTACAATGAGCAGTTCTTC	CSAHEYLGTYNEQFF
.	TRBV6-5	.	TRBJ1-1	TGTGCCAGCAGCCGCCGGAGAGAGAGCACTGAAGCTTTCTTT	CASSRRRESTEAFF